Below, 32 T cell receptor beta chains from the same sample are listed, as sequenced in a study of cytomegalovirus exposure and HLA in healthy donors. This PCR relied on a set of 60 Vbeta primers and 13 Jbeta primers. Generated by immunoSEQ multiplex PCR, the TCRdb table keeps only in-frame clones and is missing some. The sample records tens of thousands of clones, approximately 69% being singletons. The material sequenced was PBMCs. These receptors were collected from a woman aged 50 to 65 in good health and CMV-seropositive.

J is TRBJ2-1 and V is TRBV28; TRBD2 aligns across 10 bases. Unmatched junction bases numbered 8, after V lost 3 bases and J lost 0 bases. This CDR3 contains 18 residues. Germline V CDR1 and CDR2: MDHEN, SYDVKM. Here the CDR3 DNA reads TGTGCCAGCAGTTTTAGTAGCGGGGGGCCGATCTCCTACAATGAGCAGTTCTTC. Residues: CASSFSSGGPISYNEQFF.

The chain combines TRBV2 with TRBJ1-1, with 7 bases aligning to TRBD1. Germline V gene lookup returns CDR1 SNHLY and CDR2 FYNNEI. The CDR3 is made up of 13 amino acids. Trimming removed 11 bases from V and 3 bases from J; junction bases left unmatched: 9. Here the CDR3 DNA reads TGTGCCGTAGGGGACAGACGGTACACTGAAGCTTTCTTT. Translating gives CAVGDRRYTEAFF.

This clone was counted only a few times. The chain combines TRBV7-9 with TRBJ2-3; D might be TRBD1 (6 bases). Germline CDR1 and CDR2: SEHNR and FQNEAQ (reference sequence). V was shortened by 1 base and J by 2 bases, with 16 bases between the two germline ends. CDR3 length: 17 residues. CDR3 coding DNA: TGTGCCAGCAGCTTAGAGGGTGGGGGACAACCCACAGATACGCAGTATTTT. Protein: CASSLEGGGQPTDTQYF.

This rearrangement joins TRBV6-1 to TRBJ2-7; D is perhaps TRBD2 (5 bases). Trimming pared 4 bases from V and 2 bases from J, leaving 9 bases between. This CDR3 has 13 residues. Germline V gene sequence: CDR1 MNHNS, CDR2 SASEGT. CDR3: CASSAGMTYEQYF. The CDR3 region has the DNA TGTGCCAGCAGTGCGGGGATGACCTACGAGCAGTACTTC.

The chain recombines TRBV9 with TRBJ2-1, with 10 bases that match TRBD2. The CDR3 runs to 17 residues. Germline CDR1 is SGDLS and CDR2 is YYNGEE. The J segment lost 4 bases and the V segment lost 0 bases, leaving 7 bases of the junction unmatched. In nucleotides, the CDR3 is TGTGCCAGCAGCGTAGGATCCAGCGGGGGGGCTTACAATGAGCAGTTCTTC. This translates into CASSVGSSGGAYNEQFF.

The chain combines TRBV9 with TRBJ2-3; 10 nucleotides match TRBD2. The length of the CDR3 is 16 residues. Per the germline V gene, CDR1 is SGDLS and CDR2 is YYNGEE. V trimming: 3 bases; J trimming: 2 bases; junction bases outside the gene matches: 6. CDR3 sequence (DNA): TGTGCCAGCAGCGACCTAGCGGGGGAAATCACAGATACGCAGTATTTT. It codes for CASSDLAGEITDTQYF.

The chain carries TRBV5-6 and TRBJ1-2, with D maybe TRBD1 (6 bases). The CDR3 covers 16 residues. CDR1 is SGHDT, CDR2 YYEEEE, per germline. V was shortened by 4 bases and J by 12 bases, with 28 bases between the two germline ends. CDR3 sequence: CASSRNLKQGRGGDTF. For the CDR3, the DNA is TGTGCCAGCAGCCGAAACCTAAAACAGGGAAGGGGGGGTGACACCTTC.

A remark on this clone: This sample includes further DNA sequences coding for the same CDR3. The V call is TRBV5-8, the J call TRBJ2-3, with 15 bases identical to TRBD2. CDR1 is SGHTS and CDR2 is YDEGEE in the germline V gene. The CDR3 consists of 17 residues. Trimming took 3 bases from V and 0 from J; bases not matched to a gene: 2. This chain's CDR3 is CASSSGLAGGSTDTQYF. The CDR3 DNA is TGTGCCAGCAGCTCAGGACTAGCGGGGGGGAGCACAGATACGCAGTATTTT.

The rearrangement joins TRBV27 to TRBJ2-1, with unresolved D. Germline assignment: CDR1 MNHEY and CDR2 SMNVEV (reference sequence). CDR3 length: 13 amino acids. V was cut by 10 bases and J by 2 bases, with 12 bases left in between. Here the CDR3 DNA reads TGTGCCACCCGGGTTGCCCCCTACAATGAGCAGTTCTTC. Protein sequence: CATRVAPYNEQFF.

This clone was observed a few times. J is TRBJ1-4 and V is TRBV6-1; no definite D call. CDR1 is MNHNS and CDR2 is SASEGT in the germline V gene. The V gene lost 10 bases and the J gene lost 3 bases, with 15 bases spanning the gap. The length of the CDR3 is 14 residues. CDR3 in amino acids: CATSPPVPNEKLFF. The CDR3 bases are TGTGCCACCTCCCCCCCGGTCCCTAATGAAAAACTGTTTTTT.

This clone appeared once. The J gene is TRBJ1-1, the V gene TRBV19; D remains unclear. V lost 7 bases, J lost 0 bases, and 6 bases lay in between. The CDR3 contains 12 residues. Looked up from germline, CDR1 is LNHDA and CDR2 is SQIVND (reference sequence). The CDR3 loop reads CASTTMNTEAFF. DNA of the CDR3: TGTGCCAGTACCACAATGAACACTGAAGCTTTCTTT. Combining the CDR3 with reference TRBV19 and TRBJ1-1 gives the whole variable domain DGGITQSPKYLFRKEGQNVTLSCEQNLNHDAMYWYRQDPGQGLRLIYYSQIVNDFQKGDIAEGYSVSREKKESFPLTVTSAQKNPTAFYLCASTTMNTEAFFGQGTRLTVV.

The chain recombines TRBV5-1 with TRBJ1-1, with a possible D match to TRBD1 (5 bases). CDR1 SGHRS and CDR2 YFSETQ come from the germline V gene. Trimming removed 2 bases from V and 1 base from J, with 12 bases in between. This CDR3 is 15 amino acids long. CDR3 DNA: TGCGCCAGCAGCTTATGGGGGGGTAGGAACACTGAAGCTTTCTTT. It codes for CASSLWGGRNTEAFF.

This rearrangement joins TRBV2 to TRBJ1-2; D unclear. This CDR3 spans 15 amino acids. The germline gives CDR1 SNHLY, CDR2 FYNNEI. Trimming took off 9 bases at V and 0 bases at J, with 17 bases between the two ends. CDR3 DNA: TGTGCCAGTTATGCTTTGGGCAATTCTAACTATGGCTACACCTTC. This sequence encodes CASYALGNSNYGYTF.

As DNA, the CDR3 is TGTGCCAGCAGCGTAGTAAGGAACGGGGATGAGCAGTTCTTC. Its protein product is CASSVVRNGDEQFF. The V call is TRBV9, the J call TRBJ2-1; a possible D gene is TRBD2 (5 bases). Per the germline V gene, CDR1 is SGDLS and CDR2 is YYNGEE. Trimming stripped 0 bases from V and 8 bases from J, with 12 bases between. The CDR3 loop spans 14 amino acids.

This clone was recorded only once. This sequence joins TRBV7-6 and TRBJ2-3, with D perhaps TRBD1 (6 bases). The germline gives CDR1 SGHVS, CDR2 FNYEAQ. V was cut by 4 bases and J by 6 bases, with 11 bases left in between. The CDR3 runs to 13 residues. The CDR3 sequence is CASSSQGRDTQYF. In DNA form, the CDR3 reads TGTGCCAGCAGCTCACAGGGTAGGGATACGCAGTATTTT. The full variable domain, completed using reference TRBV7-6 and TRBJ2-3, is GAGVSQSPRYKVTKRGQDVALRCDPISGHVSLYWYRQALGQGPEFLTYFNYEAQQDKSGLPNDRFSAERPEGSISTLTIQRTEQRDSAMYRCASSSQGRDTQYFGPGTRLTVL.

V usage is TRBV25-1 and J usage is TRBJ2-5; TRBD2 matches 10 bases. The germline CDR1 and CDR2 sequences are MGHDK and SYGVNS. This CDR3 region has 15 residues. With V trimmed by 2 bases and J by 5 bases, 5 bases remained unmatched. CDR3 bases: TGTGCCAGCAGTGAACGAGCGGGGGGGCGGGAGACCCAGTACTTC. This encodes CASSERAGGRETQYF.

The CDR3 DNA reads TGCGCCAGCAGCTTGGACAGCCCAGGAAACACCATATATTTT. It translates to CASSLDSPGNTIYF. The genes are TRBV5-1 and TRBJ1-3; no reliable D call. V was shortened by 0 bases and J by 4 bases, with 8 bases between the two germline ends. The CDR3 sequence is 14 residues long. Germline V lookup: CDR1 SGHRS, CDR2 YFSETQ.

V is TRBV9 and J is TRBJ2-5; 11 bases match TRBD1. CDR1 is SGDLS, CDR2 YYNGEE, per germline. Trimming took 4 bases from V and 4 from J; bases not matched to a gene: 6. The CDR3 consists of 15 residues. The CDR3 DNA follows: TGTGCCAGCAGCCTCGGACAGGGGGCAGGAGAGACCCAGTACTTC. Protein product: CASSLGQGAGETQYF.

The CDR3: CASSPGYGANVLTF. CDR3 nucleotide sequence: TGTGCCAGTAGTCCAGGGTATGGGGCCAACGTCCTGACTTTC. This rearrangement joins TRBV19 to TRBJ2-6; TRBD1 might be the D (5 bases). The germline V and J ends were trimmed by 5 bases and 3 bases, with 8 bases remaining between them. This CDR3 comprises 14 residues. Germline CDR1 is LNHDA and CDR2 is SQIVND (reference sequence).

In this sample, this clone turned up once. The rearrangement joins TRBV5-8 to TRBJ1-1; D may be TRBD1 (6 bases). The CDR3 sequence is 14 residues long. V lost 4 bases and J lost 1, with 11 bases in between. Germline-derived CDR1 and CDR2 are SGHTS and YDEGEE. CDR3 sequence (DNA): TGTGCCAGCAGCCTAGGACAGCCGAACACTGAAGCTTTCTTT. Translated: CASSLGQPNTEAFF.

This clone was seen a single time. V is TRBV30 and J is TRBJ2-2; D possibly corresponds to TRBD1 (5 bases). The V gene lost 2 bases and the J gene lost 5 bases, with 9 bases spanning the gap. Germline CDR1 GTSNPN, CDR2 SVGIG (reference sequence). This CDR3 has 13 amino acids. CDR3 protein: CAWSLQGTGELFF. Here the CDR3 DNA reads TGTGCCTGGAGTCTTCAGGGTACCGGGGAGCTGTTTTTT.

The chain joins TRBV5-1 to TRBJ1-5, with 7 bases fitting TRBD1. Germline values: CDR1 SGHRS, CDR2 YFSETQ. The CDR3 loop spans 14 amino acids. With V trimmed by 5 bases and J by 2 bases, 4 bases remained unmatched. CDR3 amino acids: CASSPGTGNQPQHF. CDR3 in DNA: TGCGCCAGCAGTCCGGGGACAGGCAATCAGCCCCAGCATTTT.

A few counts support this clone. The chain carries TRBV4-1 and TRBJ2-7; TRBD1 matches 7 bases. Germline V lookup: CDR1 MGHRA, CDR2 YSYEKL. V lost 0 bases to trimming and J lost 2 bases; unmatched junction nucleotides: 4. This CDR3 spans 15 amino acids. This CDR3 is CASSQEPRGTYEQYF. CDR3 sequence (DNA): TGCGCCAGCAGCCAAGAGCCCAGGGGGACCTACGAGCAGTACTTC.

The genes are TRBV6-4 and TRBJ2-2; the match to TRBD1 covers 7 bases. Germline assignment: CDR1 MRHNA and CDR2 SNTAGT. V lost 4 bases, J lost 2 bases, and 4 bases stayed unmatched. The CDR3 is 15 amino acids. The CDR3 DNA follows: TGTGCCAGCAGTGCCGACAGGGCAAACACCGGGGAGCTGTTTTTT. Its translation is CASSADRANTGELFF.

V is TRBV5-6 and J is TRBJ2-5; a possible D gene is TRBD1 (7 bases). V was clipped by 4 bases and J by 4 bases, with 23 bases between them. CDR3 length equals 17 residues. From germline, CDR1 is SGHDT and CDR2 YYEEEE. In nucleotides, the CDR3 is TGTGCCAGCAGCAGACGGGGCGGAGGGGGCGTTTCAGAGACCCAGTACTTC. The encoded protein is CASSRRGGGGVSETQYF.

The genes are TRBV6-1 and TRBJ1-6; tentative D call: TRBD1 (5 bases). The CDR3 contains 16 residues. The V end lost 2 bases, the J end lost 0 bases, and 8 bases lay between the germline ends. In germline, CDR1 is MNHNS, CDR2 SASEGT. The CDR3 sequence: CASSETDSSYNSPLHF. DNA for the CDR3: TGTGCCAGCAGTGAAACTGACAGCTCCTATAATTCACCCCTCCACTTT.

This clone occurred once. This chain links TRBV5-6 with TRBJ1-2; a weak D match, TRBD1 (5 bases). The CDR3 loop spans 13 amino acids. Germline V gene sequence: CDR1 SGHDT, CDR2 YYEEEE. Trimming removed 4 bases at V and 3 bases at J, with 10 bases between. CDR3 in DNA: TGTGCCAGCAGCGCCCAGGGTGACTATGGCTACACCTTC. Translated: CASSAQGDYGYTF.

V and J are TRBV7-9 and TRBJ1-1; no clear D. Germline loops: CDR1 SEHNR, CDR2 FQNEAQ (reference sequence). The CDR3 extends over 13 amino acids. V shed 5 bases and J shed 0 bases, with 7 bases lying between them. The DNA for the CDR3 is TGTGCCAGCAGCCGGTCCATGAACACTGAAGCTTTCTTT. Translation gives CASSRSMNTEAFF.

The rearrangement uses TRBV25-1 and TRBJ1-2; tentative D call: TRBD1 (5 bases). The ends were cut back, 2 bases at V and 4 bases at J, with 11 bases in the middle. The germline CDR1 and CDR2 sequences are MGHDK and SYGVNS. The length of the CDR3 is 14 residues. CDR3 amino acids: CASSETGLSYGYTF. The DNA of the CDR3 is TGTGCCAGCAGTGAAACGGGACTTAGCTATGGCTACACCTTC.

The rearrangement links TRBV6-1 to TRBJ1-6; D is perhaps TRBD1 (6 bases). The CDR3 totals 14 residues. The germline V gene has CDR1 MNHNS and CDR2 SASEGT. The germline V and J ends were trimmed by 6 bases and 6 bases, with 12 bases remaining between them. The DNA for the CDR3 is TGTGCCAGCAGGCGGGGGGCCTCTAATTCACCCCTCCACTTT. As protein: CASRRGASNSPLHF.

The V call is TRBV28, the J call TRBJ2-7; TRBD2 aligns across 8 bases. Germline CDR1 and CDR2: MDHEN and SYDVKM. CDR3 size: 14 residues. Trimming at V came to 5 bases and at J to 4 bases, leaving 7 bases not matched to a gene. Here the CDR3 DNA reads TGTGCCAGCAGTACTAGCGGACGGCGGTACGAGCAGTACTTC. Protein sequence: CASSTSGRRYEQYF.

The chain employs TRBV6-6 and TRBJ1-1, with TRBD1 identical over 11 bases. Germline V gene lookup returns CDR1 MNHNY and CDR2 SVGAGI (reference sequence). Trimming took 6 bases from V and 1 from J; bases not matched to a gene: 7. There are 16 residues in the CDR3. Here the CDR3 reads CASSRGQGATNTEAFF. As DNA, the CDR3 is TGTGCCAGCAGCCGCGGACAGGGGGCGACGAACACTGAAGCTTTCTTT.